The entry below gives a single TCR beta chain sequence along with its context. The antigen is not known. Germline V gene lookup returns CDR1 LNHNV and CDR2 YYDKDF (reference sequence). The CDR3 has 15 amino acids. The junction had 4 bases not matched to a gene; V was cut back by 2 bases and J by 1 base. The repertoire was sequenced with immunoSEQ multiplex PCR; TCRdb's copy has only in-frame clones and lacks some. The profile shows some 120,000 clones, about 90% of them singletons. The sample is drawn from a study of cytomegalovirus exposure and HLA in healthy donors. Points from the study as a whole: Specificity of a few CMV-associated chains for CMV antigens was verified in vitro.

The chain is built from TRBV15 and TRBJ1-1; TRBD1 agrees at 7 bases. This TCR was sampled from a woman between 18 and 30 years old in good health and CMV-seronegative. Sequenced: PBMCs. The CDR3 protein is CATSRTHRGNTEAFF. The CDR3 nucleotides are TGTGCCACCAGCAGAACCCACAGGGGGAACACTGAAGCTTTCTTT. The variable domain in full, completed from reference TRBV15 and TRBJ1-1, reads DAMVIQNPRYQVTQFGKPVTLSCSQTLNHNVMYWYQQKSSQAPKLLFHYYDKDFNNEADTPDNFQSRRPNTSFCFLDIRSPGLGDTAMYLCATSRTHRGNTEAFFGQGTRLTVV.